This T cell receptor beta chain derives from a study of blood T cell repertoires in COVID-19. Study details: In each case, the material was cDNA or gDNA derived from T cells, B-cell-depleted T cells, or PBMCs.

This table comes from immunoSEQ multiplex PCR, and its TCRdb copy is limited to in-frame clones, with some not included. The sample records approximately 140,000 clones, about nine tenths being singletons. With 0 bases removed from V and 8 bases from J, the gap between germline ends came to 12 bases. Germline V gene lookup returns CDR1 SGHRS and CDR2 YFSETQ. This CDR3 has 15 residues. Only a few counts were recorded for this clone. This chain connects TRBV5-1 to TRBJ1-6; D is ambiguous. The sequence came from a woman aged 55-69 years with active or convalescent COVID-19. The sequenced sample consisted of peripheral blood. Here the CDR3 DNA reads TGCGCCAGCAGCTTGGGTGGCAGAGGAGATTCACCCCTCCACTTT. This gives the protein CASSLGGRGDSPLHF.